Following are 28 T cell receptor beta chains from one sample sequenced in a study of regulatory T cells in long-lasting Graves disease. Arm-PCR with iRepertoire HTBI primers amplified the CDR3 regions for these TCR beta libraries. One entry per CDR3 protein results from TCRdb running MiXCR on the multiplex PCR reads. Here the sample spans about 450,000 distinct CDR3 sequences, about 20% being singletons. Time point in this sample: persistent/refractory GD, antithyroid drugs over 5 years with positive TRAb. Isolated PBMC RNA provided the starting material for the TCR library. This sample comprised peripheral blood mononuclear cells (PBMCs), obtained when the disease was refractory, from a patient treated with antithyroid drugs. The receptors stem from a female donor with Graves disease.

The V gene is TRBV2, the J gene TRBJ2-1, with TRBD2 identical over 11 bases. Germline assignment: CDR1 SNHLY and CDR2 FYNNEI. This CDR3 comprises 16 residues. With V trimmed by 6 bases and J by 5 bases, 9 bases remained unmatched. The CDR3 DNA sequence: TGTGCCAGCAGGCCCCCGACTAGCGGGAAACACAATGAGCAGTTCTTC. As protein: CASRPPTSGKHNEQFF.

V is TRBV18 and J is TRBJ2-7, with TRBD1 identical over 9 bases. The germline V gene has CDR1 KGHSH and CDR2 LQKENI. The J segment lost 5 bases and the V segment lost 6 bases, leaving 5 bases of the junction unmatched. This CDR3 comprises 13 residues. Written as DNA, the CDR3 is TGTGCCAGCTCGGGACAGGGTTTCGACGAGCAGTACTTC. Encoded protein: CASSGQGFDEQYF.

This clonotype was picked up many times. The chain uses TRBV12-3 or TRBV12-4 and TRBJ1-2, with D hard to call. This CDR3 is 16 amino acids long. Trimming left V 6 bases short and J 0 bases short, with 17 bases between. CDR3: CASSPSGGRANYGYTF. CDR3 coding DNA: TGTGCCAGCAGCCCGAGTGGCGGTAGAGCTAACTATGGCTACACCTTC.

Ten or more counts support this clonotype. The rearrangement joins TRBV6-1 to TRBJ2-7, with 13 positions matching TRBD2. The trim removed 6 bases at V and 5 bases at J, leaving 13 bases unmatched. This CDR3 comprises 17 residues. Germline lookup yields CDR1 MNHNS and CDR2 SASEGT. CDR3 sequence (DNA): TGTGCCAGCAGATCCCTGGGACTAGCGGGATTCTTCCACGAGCAGTACTTC. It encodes CASRSLGLAGFFHEQYF.

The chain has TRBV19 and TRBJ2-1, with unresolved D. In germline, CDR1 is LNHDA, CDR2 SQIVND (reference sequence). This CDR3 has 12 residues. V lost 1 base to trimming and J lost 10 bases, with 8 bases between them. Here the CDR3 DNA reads TGTGCCAGTAGTATAGGGAAAAGGGAGCAGTTCTTC. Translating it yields CASSIGKREQFF.

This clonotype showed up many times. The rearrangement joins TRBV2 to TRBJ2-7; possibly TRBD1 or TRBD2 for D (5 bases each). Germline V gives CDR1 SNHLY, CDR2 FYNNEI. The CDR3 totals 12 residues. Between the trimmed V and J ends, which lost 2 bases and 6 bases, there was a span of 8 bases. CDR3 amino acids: CASSEQGPEQYF. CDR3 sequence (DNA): TGTGCCAGCAGTGAACAGGGACCCGAGCAGTACTTC. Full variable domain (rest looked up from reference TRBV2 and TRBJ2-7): EPEVTQTPSHQVTQMGQEVILRCVPISNHLYFYWYRQILGQKVEFLVSFYNNEISEKSEIFDDQFSVERPDGSNFTLKIRSTKLEDSAMYFCASSEQGPEQYFGPGTRLTVT.

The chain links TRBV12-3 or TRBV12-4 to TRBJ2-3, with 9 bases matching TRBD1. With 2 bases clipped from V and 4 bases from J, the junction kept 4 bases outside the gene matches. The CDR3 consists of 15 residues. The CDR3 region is CASSLTGQGADTQYF. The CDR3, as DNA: TGTGCCAGCAGTTTAACGGGACAGGGAGCAGATACGCAGTATTTT.

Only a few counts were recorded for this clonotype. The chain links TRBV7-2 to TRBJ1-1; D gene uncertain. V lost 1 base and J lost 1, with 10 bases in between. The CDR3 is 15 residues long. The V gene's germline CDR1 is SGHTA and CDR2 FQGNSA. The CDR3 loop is CASSLVRGTNTEAFF. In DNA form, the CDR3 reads TGTGCCAGCAGCTTAGTTCGGGGAACGAACACTGAAGCTTTCTTT.

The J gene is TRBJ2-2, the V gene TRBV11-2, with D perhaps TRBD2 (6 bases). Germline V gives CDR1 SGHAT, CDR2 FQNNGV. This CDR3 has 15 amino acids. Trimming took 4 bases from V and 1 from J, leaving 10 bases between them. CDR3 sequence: CASSSRLGNTGELFF. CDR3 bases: TGTGCCAGCAGCTCCAGACTAGGGAACACCGGGGAGCTGTTTTTT.

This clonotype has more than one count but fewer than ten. CDR3 DNA sequence: TGTGCCAGTAGTACCAGCGGGGCAGCAAGAAACACCATATATTTT. It yields the protein CASSTSGAARNTIYF. The chain has TRBV19 and TRBJ1-3; D may be TRBD1 (5 bases). The germline V and J ends were trimmed by 4 bases and 5 bases, with 15 bases remaining between them. The CDR3 contains 15 residues. Germline V gives CDR1 LNHDA, CDR2 SQIVND (reference sequence). Variable domain in full (rest from reference TRBV19 and TRBJ1-3): DGGITQSPKYLFRKEGQNVTLSCEQNLNHDAMYWYRQDPGQGLRLIYYSQIVNDFQKGDIAEGYSVSREKKESFPLTVTSAQKNPTAFYLCASSTSGAARNTIYFGEGSWLTVV.

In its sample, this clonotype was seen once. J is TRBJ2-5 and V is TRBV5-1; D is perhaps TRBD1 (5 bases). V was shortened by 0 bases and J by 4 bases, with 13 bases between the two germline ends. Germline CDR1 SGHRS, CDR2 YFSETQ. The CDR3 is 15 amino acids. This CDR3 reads CASSLDGRATETQYF. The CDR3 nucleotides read TGCGCCAGCAGCTTGGATGGCAGGGCGACAGAGACCCAGTACTTC.

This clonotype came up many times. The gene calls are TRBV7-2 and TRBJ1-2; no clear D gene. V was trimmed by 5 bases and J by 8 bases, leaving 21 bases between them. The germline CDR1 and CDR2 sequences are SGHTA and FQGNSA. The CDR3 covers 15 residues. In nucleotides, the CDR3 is TGTGCCAGCAGCCTATTCGGCGGTGAGAATATGGGCTACACCTTC. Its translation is CASSLFGGENMGYTF.

CDR3 residues: CAWTPIETSGHKNIQYF. The CDR3 nucleotides are TGTGCCTGGACCCCCATCGAGACTAGCGGGCACAAAAACATTCAGTACTTC. This sequence joins TRBV30 and TRBJ2-4; 10 bases match TRBD2. CDR1 GTSNPN and CDR2 SVGIG come from the germline V gene (reference sequence). The V gene end was trimmed by 4 bases and the J gene end by 3 bases; junction bases not matched to a gene: 12. The CDR3 has 17 amino acids.

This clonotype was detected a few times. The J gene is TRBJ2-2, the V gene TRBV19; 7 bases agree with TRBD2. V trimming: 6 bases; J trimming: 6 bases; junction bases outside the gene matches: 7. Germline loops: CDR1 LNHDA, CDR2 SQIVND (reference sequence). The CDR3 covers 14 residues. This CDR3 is CASRTTSLAGELFF. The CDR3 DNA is TGTGCCAGTAGGACGACTAGCTTGGCCGGGGAGCTGTTTTTT. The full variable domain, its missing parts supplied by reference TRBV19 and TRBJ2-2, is DGGITQSPKYLFRKEGQNVTLSCEQNLNHDAMYWYRQDPGQGLRLIYYSQIVNDFQKGDIAEGYSVSREKKESFPLTVTSAQKNPTAFYLCASRTTSLAGELFFGEGSRLTVL.

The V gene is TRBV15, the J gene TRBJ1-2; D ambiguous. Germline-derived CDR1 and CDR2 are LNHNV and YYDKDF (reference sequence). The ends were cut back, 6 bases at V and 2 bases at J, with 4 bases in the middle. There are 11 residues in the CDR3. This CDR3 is CATRENYGYTF. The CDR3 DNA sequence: TGTGCCACCAGGGAAAACTATGGCTACACCTTC.

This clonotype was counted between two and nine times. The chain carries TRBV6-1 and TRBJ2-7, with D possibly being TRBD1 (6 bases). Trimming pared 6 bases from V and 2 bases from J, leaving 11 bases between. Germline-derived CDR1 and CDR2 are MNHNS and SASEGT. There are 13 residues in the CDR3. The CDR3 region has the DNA TGTGCCAGCAGAGCTTCAGGGGCCTACGAGCAGTACTTC. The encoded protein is CASRASGAYEQYF.

For the CDR3, the DNA is TGTGCCAGTAGTTCGACTGAAACTGAAGCTTTCTTT. Protein: CASSSTETEAFF. V gene TRBV19 combines with J gene TRBJ1-1; D uncertain. The CDR3 extends over 12 amino acids. V was pared by 5 bases and J by 5 bases, with 9 bases between. Germline V lookup: CDR1 LNHDA, CDR2 SQIVND (reference sequence). Variable domain in full (rest from reference TRBV19 and TRBJ1-1): DGGITQSPKYLFRKEGQNVTLSCEQNLNHDAMYWYRQDPGQGLRLIYYSQIVNDFQKGDIAEGYSVSREKKESFPLTVTSAQKNPTAFYLCASSSTETEAFFGQGTRLTVV.

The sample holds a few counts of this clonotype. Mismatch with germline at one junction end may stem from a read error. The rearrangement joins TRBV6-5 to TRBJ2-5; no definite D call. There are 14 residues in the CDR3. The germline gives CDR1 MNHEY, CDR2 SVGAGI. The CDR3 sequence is CASSDSDPGETQYF. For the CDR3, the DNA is TGTGCCAGCAGTGACTCGGACCCTGGAGAGACCCAGTACTTC.

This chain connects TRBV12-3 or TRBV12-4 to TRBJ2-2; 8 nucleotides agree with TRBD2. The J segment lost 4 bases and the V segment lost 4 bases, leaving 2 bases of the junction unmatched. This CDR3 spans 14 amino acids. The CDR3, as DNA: TGTGCCAGCAGTTCCGGGACTAGCACCGGGGAGCTGTTTTTT. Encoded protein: CASSSGTSTGELFF.

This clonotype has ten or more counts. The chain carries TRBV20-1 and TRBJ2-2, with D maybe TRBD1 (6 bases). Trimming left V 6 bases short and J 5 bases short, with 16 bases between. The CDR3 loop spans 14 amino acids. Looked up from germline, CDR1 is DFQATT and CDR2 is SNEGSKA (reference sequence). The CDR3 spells CSAESGGKTGELFF. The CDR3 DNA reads TGCAGTGCAGAGAGTGGGGGCAAAACCGGGGAGCTGTTTTTT.

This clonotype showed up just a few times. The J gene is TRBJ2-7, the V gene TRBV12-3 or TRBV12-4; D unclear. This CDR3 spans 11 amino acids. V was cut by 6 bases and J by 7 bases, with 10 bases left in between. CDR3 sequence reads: CASSPAREQYF. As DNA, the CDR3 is TGTGCCAGCAGCCCGGCTAGGGAGCAGTACTTC.

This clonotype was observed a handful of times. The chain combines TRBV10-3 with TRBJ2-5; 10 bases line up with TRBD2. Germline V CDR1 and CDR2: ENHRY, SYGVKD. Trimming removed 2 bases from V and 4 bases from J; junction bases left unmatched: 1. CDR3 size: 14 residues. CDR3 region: CAISEGLAVETQYF. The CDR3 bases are TGTGCCATCAGTGAGGGACTAGCGGTAGAGACCCAGTACTTC.

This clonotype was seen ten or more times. CDR3 loop: CAWSRGNYEQYF. As DNA, the CDR3 is TGTGCCTGGAGTAGGGGGAACTACGAGCAGTACTTC. The rearrangement joins TRBV30 to TRBJ2-7, with D perhaps TRBD1 (6 bases). Germline V gene data show CDR1 as GTSNPN and CDR2 as SVGIG (reference sequence). The ends were cut back, 2 bases at V and 3 bases at J, with 8 bases in the middle. The CDR3 spans 12 residues.

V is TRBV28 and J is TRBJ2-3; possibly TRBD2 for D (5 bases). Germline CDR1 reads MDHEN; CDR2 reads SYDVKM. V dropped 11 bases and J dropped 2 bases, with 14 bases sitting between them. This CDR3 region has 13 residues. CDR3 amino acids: CAHGRELTDTQYF. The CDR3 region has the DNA TGTGCCCACGGACGGGAACTCACAGATACGCAGTATTTT.

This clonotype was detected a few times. CDR3 DNA sequence: TGTGCCAGTAGTCGGGCCAGGGGCTATGGCTACACCTTC. Protein product: CASSRARGYGYTF. The chain couples TRBV19 to TRBJ1-2, with a tentative D call TRBD1 (6 bases). V gave up 5 bases and J gave up 4 bases, with 11 bases separating them. The CDR3 is 13 amino acids. Germline V gene lookup returns CDR1 LNHDA and CDR2 SQIVND (reference sequence).

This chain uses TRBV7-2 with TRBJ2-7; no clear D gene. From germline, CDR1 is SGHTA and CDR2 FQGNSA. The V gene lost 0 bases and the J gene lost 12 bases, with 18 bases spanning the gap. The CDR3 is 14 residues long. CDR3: CASSLADVGQQRYF. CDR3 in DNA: TGTGCCAGCAGCTTAGCAGATGTAGGGCAGCAGAGGTACTTC.

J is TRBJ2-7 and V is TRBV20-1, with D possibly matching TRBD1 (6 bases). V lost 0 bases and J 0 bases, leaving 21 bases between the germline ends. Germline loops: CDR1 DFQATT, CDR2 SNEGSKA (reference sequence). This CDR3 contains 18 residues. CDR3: CSARDDQGPGLGSYEQYF. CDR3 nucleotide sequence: TGCAGTGCTAGAGATGATCAGGGGCCAGGGTTGGGCTCCTACGAGCAGTACTTC.

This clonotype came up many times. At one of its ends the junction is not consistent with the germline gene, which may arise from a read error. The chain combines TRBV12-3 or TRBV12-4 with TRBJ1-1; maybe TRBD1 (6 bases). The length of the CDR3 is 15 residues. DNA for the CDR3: TGTGCCAGCAGTAGTTTCTACAGGGAGAACTCTGAAGCTTTCTTT. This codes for CASSSFYRENSEAFF.